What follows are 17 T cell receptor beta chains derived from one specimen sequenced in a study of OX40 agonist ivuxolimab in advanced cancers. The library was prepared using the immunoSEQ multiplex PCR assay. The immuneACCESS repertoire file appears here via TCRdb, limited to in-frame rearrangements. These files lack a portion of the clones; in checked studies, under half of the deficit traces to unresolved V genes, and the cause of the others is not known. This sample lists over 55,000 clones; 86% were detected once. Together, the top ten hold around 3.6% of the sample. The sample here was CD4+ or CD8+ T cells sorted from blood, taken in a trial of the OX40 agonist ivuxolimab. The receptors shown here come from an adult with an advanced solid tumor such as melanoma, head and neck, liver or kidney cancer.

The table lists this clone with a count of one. The CDR3 here is CASSIDFTSEKLFF. The DNA of the CDR3 is TGTGCCAGTAGTATAGATTTTACCTCGGAAAAACTGTTTTTT. V usage is TRBV19 and J usage is TRBJ1-4; D gene unclear. CDR1 and CDR2 from the germline V gene are LNHDA and SQIVND (reference sequence). The CDR3 has 14 residues. Between the trimmed V and J ends, which lost 0 bases and 8 bases, there was a span of 10 bases.

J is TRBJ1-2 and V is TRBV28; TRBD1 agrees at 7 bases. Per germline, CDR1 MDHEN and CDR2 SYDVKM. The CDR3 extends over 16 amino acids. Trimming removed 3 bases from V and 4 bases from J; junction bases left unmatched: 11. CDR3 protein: CASSFPKGATSYGYTF. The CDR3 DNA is TGTGCCAGCAGTTTCCCTAAGGGGGCTACAAGCTATGGCTACACCTTC.

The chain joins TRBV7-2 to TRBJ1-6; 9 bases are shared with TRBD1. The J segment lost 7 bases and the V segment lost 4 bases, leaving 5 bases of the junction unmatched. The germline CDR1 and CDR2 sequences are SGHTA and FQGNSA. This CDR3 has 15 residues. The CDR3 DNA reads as TGTGCCAGCAGCTACCGGGACAGGGACAATTCACCCCTCCACTTT. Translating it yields CASSYRDRDNSPLHF.

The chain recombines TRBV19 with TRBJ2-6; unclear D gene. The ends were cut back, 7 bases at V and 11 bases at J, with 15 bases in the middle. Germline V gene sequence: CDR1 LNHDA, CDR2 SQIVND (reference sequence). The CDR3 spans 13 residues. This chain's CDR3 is CASMSIERHVLTF. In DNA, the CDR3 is TGTGCCAGTATGAGCATTGAACGGCACGTCCTGACTTTC.

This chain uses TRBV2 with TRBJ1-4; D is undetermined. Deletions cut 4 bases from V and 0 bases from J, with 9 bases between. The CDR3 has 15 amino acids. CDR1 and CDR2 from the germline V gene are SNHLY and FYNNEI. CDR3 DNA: TGTGCCAGCAGTGGGACGGGTGCAACTAATGAAAAACTGTTTTTT. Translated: CASSGTGATNEKLFF. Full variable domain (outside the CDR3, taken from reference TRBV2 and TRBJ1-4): EPEVTQTPSHQVTQMGQEVILRCVPISNHLYFYWYRQILGQKVEFLVSFYNNEISEKSEIFDDQFSVERPDGSNFTLKIRSTKLEDSAMYFCASSGTGATNEKLFFGSGTQLSVL.

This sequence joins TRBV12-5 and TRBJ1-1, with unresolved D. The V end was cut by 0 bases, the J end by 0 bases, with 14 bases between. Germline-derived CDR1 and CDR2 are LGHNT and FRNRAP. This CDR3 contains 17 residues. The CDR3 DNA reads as TGTGCTAGTGGTTTGGTACTTGGTCGGGGTATGAACACTGAAGCTTTCTTT. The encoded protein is CASGLVLGRGMNTEAFF. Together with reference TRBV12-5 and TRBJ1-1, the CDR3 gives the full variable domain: DARVTQTPRHKVTEMGQEVTMRCQPILGHNTVFWYRQTMMQGLELLAYFRNRAPLDDSGMPKDRFSAEMPDATLATLKIQPSEPRDSAVYFCASGLVLGRGMNTEAFFGQGTRLTVV.

The CDR3 DNA is TGTGCCAGCAGCGTAGGGGTGGGACATCAGTATTTT. Translated, it gives CASSVGVGHQYF. The genes are TRBV9 and TRBJ2-3; possibly TRBD1 for D (6 bases). CDR1 is SGDLS, CDR2 YYNGEE, per germline. The CDR3 length is 12 residues. The V gene lost 0 bases and the J gene lost 12 bases, with 11 bases spanning the gap.

In nucleotides, the CDR3 is TGCGCCAGCAGCCAAGACCCCTCGGGGGCTGGAAACACCATATATTTT. Translating it yields CASSQDPSGAGNTIYF. J is TRBJ1-3 and V is TRBV4-1, with D perhaps TRBD1 (5 bases). CDR3 length equals 16 residues. V lost 0 bases and J lost 2, with 11 bases in between. The germline V gene has CDR1 MGHRA and CDR2 YSYEKL.

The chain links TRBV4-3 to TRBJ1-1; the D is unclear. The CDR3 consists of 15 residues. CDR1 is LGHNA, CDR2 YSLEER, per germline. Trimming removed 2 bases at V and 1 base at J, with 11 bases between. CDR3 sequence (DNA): TGCGCCAGCAGCCAAAGTAGTCAAGGGAACACTGAAGCTTTCTTT. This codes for CASSQSSQGNTEAFF.

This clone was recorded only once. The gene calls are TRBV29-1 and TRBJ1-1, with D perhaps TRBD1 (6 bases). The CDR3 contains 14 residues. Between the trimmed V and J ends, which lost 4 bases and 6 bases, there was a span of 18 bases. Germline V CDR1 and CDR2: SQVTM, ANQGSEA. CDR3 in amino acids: CSVAAYSRGSEAFF. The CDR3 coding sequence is TGCAGCGTTGCGGCTTATTCCAGGGGTTCTGAAGCTTTCTTT. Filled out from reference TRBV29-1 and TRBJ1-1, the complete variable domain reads SAVISQKPSRDICQRGTSLTIQCQVDSQVTMMFWYRQQPGQSLTLIATANQGSEATYESGFVIDKFPISRPNLTFSTLTVSNMSPEDSSIYLCSVAAYSRGSEAFFGQGTRLTVV.

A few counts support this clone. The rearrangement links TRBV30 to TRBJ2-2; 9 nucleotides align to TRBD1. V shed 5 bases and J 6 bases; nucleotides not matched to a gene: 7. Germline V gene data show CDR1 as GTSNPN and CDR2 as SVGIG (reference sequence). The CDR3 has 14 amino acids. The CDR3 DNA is TGTGCCTGGGAGGGACAGGGCAAGTCCGGGGAGCTGTTTTTT. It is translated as CAWEGQGKSGELFF.

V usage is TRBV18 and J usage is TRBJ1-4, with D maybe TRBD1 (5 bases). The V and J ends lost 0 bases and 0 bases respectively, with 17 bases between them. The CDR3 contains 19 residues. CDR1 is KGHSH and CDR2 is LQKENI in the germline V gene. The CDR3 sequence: CASSPPLGTRGATNEKLFF. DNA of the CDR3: TGTGCCAGCTCACCACCCCTAGGGACTCGGGGGGCAACTAATGAAAAACTGTTTTTT.

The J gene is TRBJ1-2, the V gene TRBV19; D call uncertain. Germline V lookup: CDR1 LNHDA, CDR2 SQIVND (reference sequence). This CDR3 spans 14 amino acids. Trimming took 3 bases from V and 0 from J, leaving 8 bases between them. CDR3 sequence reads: CASSINASNYGYTF. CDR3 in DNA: TGTGCCAGTAGTATTAACGCGTCTAACTATGGCTACACCTTC.

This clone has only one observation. CDR3 in amino acids: CASSVTREYEQYF. DNA for the CDR3: TGTGCCAGCAGCGTCACTAGGGAATACGAGCAGTACTTC. This chain links TRBV7-8 with TRBJ2-7, with D perhaps matching TRBD2 (5 bases). The CDR3 is 13 amino acids. In germline, CDR1 is SGHVS, CDR2 FQNEAQ. Trimming pared 5 bases from V and 4 bases from J, leaving 12 bases between.

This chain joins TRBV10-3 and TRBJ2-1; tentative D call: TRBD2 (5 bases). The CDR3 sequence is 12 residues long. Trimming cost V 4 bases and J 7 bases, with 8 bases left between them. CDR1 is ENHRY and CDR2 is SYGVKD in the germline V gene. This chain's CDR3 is CAISGRGNEQFF. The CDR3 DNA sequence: TGTGCCATCAGTGGTCGGGGTAATGAGCAGTTCTTC.

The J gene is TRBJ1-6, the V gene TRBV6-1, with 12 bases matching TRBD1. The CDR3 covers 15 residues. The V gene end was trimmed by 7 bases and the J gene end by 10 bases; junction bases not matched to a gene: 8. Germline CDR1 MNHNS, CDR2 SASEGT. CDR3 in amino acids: CASIPGQGALSPLHF. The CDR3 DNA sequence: TGTGCCAGCATTCCGGGACAGGGGGCATTGTCACCCCTCCACTTT.

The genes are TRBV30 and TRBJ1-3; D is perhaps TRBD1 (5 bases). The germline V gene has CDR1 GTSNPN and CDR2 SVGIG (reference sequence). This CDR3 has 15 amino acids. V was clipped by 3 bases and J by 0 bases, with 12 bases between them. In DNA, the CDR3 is TGTGCCTGGAGAAAACAGGAGTCCTCTGGAAACACCATATATTTT. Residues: CAWRKQESSGNTIYF.